The next 12 T cell receptor beta chains were all read from a single sample in a study of control samples from healthy donors and cancer patients. Assay used: immunoSEQ multiplex PCR; TCRdb lists only in-frame clones, some missing. The sample carries about 79,000 clones, 80% to 95% recorded once. Sequencing was performed on PBMCs. The source of these receptors is a middle-aged woman with lung cancer.

The chain carries TRBV4-1 and TRBJ1-2; D might be TRBD1 (6 bases). Trimming stripped 5 bases from V and 0 bases from J, with 13 bases between. CDR1 is MGHRA and CDR2 is YSYEKL in the germline V gene. CDR3 size: 15 residues. The CDR3 sequence: CASSKGQLTNYGYTF. CDR3 nucleotide sequence: TGCGCCAGCAGCAAAGGACAGCTCACTAACTATGGCTACACCTTC.

This CDR3 reads CASSLQLTEAFF. The CDR3 DNA is TGTGCCAGCTCACTACAACTCACTGAAGCTTTCTTT. The chain is built from TRBV18 and TRBJ1-1; no reliable D call. The CDR3 extends over 12 amino acids. The V end was cut by 4 bases, the J end by 4 bases, with 7 bases between. Germline V gene data show CDR1 as KGHSH and CDR2 as LQKENI.

This chain links TRBV9 with TRBJ2-2; D is unresolved. V lost 3 bases and J 7 bases, leaving 4 bases between the germline ends. The CDR3 covers 11 residues. In germline, CDR1 is SGDLS, CDR2 YYNGEE. CDR3 DNA: TGTGCCAGCAGCGCGGGCGGGGAGCTGTTTTTT. The encoded protein is CASSAGGELFF.

J is TRBJ1-1 and V is TRBV11-3; the D is unclear. Germline CDR1 is SGHNT and CDR2 is YENEEA. The V end was cut by 5 bases, the J end by 4 bases, with 17 bases between. CDR3 length: 15 amino acids. The CDR3 DNA follows: TGTGCCAGCAGCCTCGGTACCGTTAAGGGCACTGAAGCTTTCTTT. Encoded protein: CASSLGTVKGTEAFF.

The rearrangement joins TRBV7-2 to TRBJ1-4, with a possible D match to TRBD1 (5 bases). Germline V CDR1 and CDR2: SGHTA, FQGNSA. The CDR3 loop spans 12 amino acids. Trimming took off 2 bases at V and 7 bases at J, with 5 bases between the two ends. The CDR3 DNA reads as TGTGCCAGCAGCTTAAGGGGTGAAAAACTGTTTTTT. Translated: CASSLRGEKLFF.

V usage is TRBV2 and J usage is TRBJ1-1; 9 nucleotides match TRBD1. CDR3 length: 14 residues. V shed 5 bases and J 5 bases; nucleotides not matched to a gene: 6. Germline CDR1 SNHLY, CDR2 FYNNEI. CDR3 loop: CASSPQGARTEAFF. In DNA, the CDR3 is TGTGCCAGCAGTCCACAGGGGGCGAGGACTGAAGCTTTCTTT.

The chain uses TRBV6-1 and TRBJ1-5; a possible D gene is TRBD1 (5 bases). The CDR3 has 20 amino acids. Germline assignment: CDR1 MNHNS and CDR2 SASEGT. V gave up 0 bases and J gave up 1 base, with 22 bases separating them. CDR3 bases: TGTGCCAGCAGTGAAGCCCCGAACGGTGGGGGTCGAACAAGCAATCAGCCCCAGCATTTT. It encodes CASSEAPNGGGRTSNQPQHF.

The chain links TRBV30 to TRBJ1-1; D is undetermined. Per the germline V gene, CDR1 is GTSNPN and CDR2 is SVGIG (reference sequence). Trimming stripped 0 bases from V and 3 bases from J, with 14 bases between. This CDR3 contains 15 residues. CDR3 nucleotides: TGTGCCTGGAGTGTTAGGAACCCCTGGGACACTGAAGCTTTCTTT. It translates to CAWSVRNPWDTEAFF.

This CDR3 is CASSLVLERSEQYF. The DNA for the CDR3 is TGTGCCAGCAGCTTAGTATTGGAACGGAGCGAGCAGTACTTC. The rearrangement uses TRBV11-2 and TRBJ2-7; D uncertain. Germline-derived CDR1 and CDR2 are SGHAT and FQNNGV. With 1 base removed from V and 6 bases from J, the gap between germline ends came to 13 bases. The CDR3 sequence is 14 residues long.

The chain carries TRBV2 and TRBJ2-3; D possibly corresponds to TRBD2 (5 bases). V was cut by 4 bases and J by 2 bases, with 13 bases left in between. Germline V CDR1 and CDR2: SNHLY, FYNNEI. This CDR3 contains 15 residues. CDR3 nucleotide sequence: TGTGCCAGCAGTGTAGGTTTTCTAGCCACAGATACGCAGTATTTT. Its protein is CASSVGFLATDTQYF.

The chain recombines TRBV12-5 with TRBJ1-2; D gene unclear. Germline V lookup: CDR1 LGHNT, CDR2 FRNRAP. V was shortened by 6 bases and J by 0 bases, with 8 bases between the two germline ends. The CDR3 has 13 amino acids. The CDR3 region has the DNA TGTGCTAGTGGCACACCCCCTAACTATGGCTACACCTTC. Protein: CASGTPPNYGYTF.

The chain has TRBV3-1 (or the pseudogene TRBV3-2) and TRBJ2-2; 9 bases line up with TRBD1. The CDR3 consists of 18 residues. V was pared by 4 bases and J by 4 bases, with 13 bases of the junction left unmatched. Germline CDR1 reads LGHDT; CDR2 reads YNNKEL (reference sequence). CDR3 nucleotides: TGTGCCAGCAGCCCTAGTCCCGGGACAGGGTTCGGCACCGGGGAGCTGTTTTTT. Translated, it gives CASSPSPGTGFGTGELFF.